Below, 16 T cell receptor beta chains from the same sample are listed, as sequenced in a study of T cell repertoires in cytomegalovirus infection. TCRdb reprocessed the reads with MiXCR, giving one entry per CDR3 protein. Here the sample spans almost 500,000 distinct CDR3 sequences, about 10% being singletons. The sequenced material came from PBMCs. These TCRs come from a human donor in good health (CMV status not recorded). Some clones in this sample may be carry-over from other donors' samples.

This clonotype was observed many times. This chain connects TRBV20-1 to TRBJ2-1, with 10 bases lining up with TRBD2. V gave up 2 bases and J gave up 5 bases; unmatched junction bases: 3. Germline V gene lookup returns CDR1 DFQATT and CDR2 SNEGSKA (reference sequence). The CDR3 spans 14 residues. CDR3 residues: CSARLAGVHNEQFF. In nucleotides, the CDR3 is TGCAGTGCTAGACTAGCGGGAGTGCACAATGAGCAGTTCTTC.

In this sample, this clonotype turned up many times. The CDR3 DNA reads TGTGCCAGCAGCCGGGGACAGGGTTTTAATGAAAAACTGTTTTTT. It specifies CASSRGQGFNEKLFF. The chain links TRBV7-8 to TRBJ1-4; 9 bases agree with TRBD1. Per the germline V gene, CDR1 is SGHVS and CDR2 is FQNEAQ. The CDR3 is 15 amino acids. Unmatched junction bases numbered 5, after V lost 5 bases and J lost 4 bases.

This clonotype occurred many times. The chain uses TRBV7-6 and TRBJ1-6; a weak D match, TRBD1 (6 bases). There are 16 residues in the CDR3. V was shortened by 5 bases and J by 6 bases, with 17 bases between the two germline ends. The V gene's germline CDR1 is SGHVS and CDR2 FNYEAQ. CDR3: CASSPLSGGLNSPLHF. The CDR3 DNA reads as TGTGCCAGCAGCCCCCTTTCGGGGGGGCTTAATTCACCCCTCCACTTT. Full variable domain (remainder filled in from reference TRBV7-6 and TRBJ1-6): GAGVSQSPRYKVTKRGQDVALRCDPISGHVSLYWYRQALGQGPEFLTYFNYEAQQDKSGLPNDRFSAERPEGSISTLTIQRTEQRDSAMYRCASSPLSGGLNSPLHFGNGTRLTVT.

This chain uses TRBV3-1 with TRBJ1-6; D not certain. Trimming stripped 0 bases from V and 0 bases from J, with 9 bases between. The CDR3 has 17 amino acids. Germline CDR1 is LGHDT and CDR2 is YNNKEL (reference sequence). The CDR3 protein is CASSQDWQSSYNSPLHF. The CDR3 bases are TGTGCCAGCAGCCAAGATTGGCAGAGCTCCTATAATTCACCCCTCCACTTT.

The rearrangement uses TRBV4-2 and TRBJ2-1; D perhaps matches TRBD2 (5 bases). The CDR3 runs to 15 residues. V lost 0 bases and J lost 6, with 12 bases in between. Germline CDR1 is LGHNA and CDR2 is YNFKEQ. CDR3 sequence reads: CASSQDTGIFNEQFF. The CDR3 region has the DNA TGTGCCAGCAGCCAAGACACCGGGATCTTCAATGAGCAGTTCTTC.

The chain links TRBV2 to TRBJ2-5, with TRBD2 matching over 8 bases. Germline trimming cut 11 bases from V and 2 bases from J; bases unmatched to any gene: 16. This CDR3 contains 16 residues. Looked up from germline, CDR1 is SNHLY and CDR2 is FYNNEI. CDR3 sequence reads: CAREGQAGVSQETQYF. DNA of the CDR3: TGTGCCCGAGAGGGACAAGCGGGGGTTTCTCAAGAGACCCAGTACTTC.

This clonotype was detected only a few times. As DNA, the CDR3 is TGCAGCGTTGAAGATGAAGACACAGGCTACGAGCAGTACTTC. Protein sequence: CSVEDEDTGYEQYF. This chain links TRBV29-1 with TRBJ2-7; D is possibly TRBD1 (5 bases). The germline CDR1 and CDR2 sequences are SQVTM and ANQGSEA. V gave up 0 bases and J gave up 3 bases, with 12 bases separating them. The CDR3 is 14 residues long.

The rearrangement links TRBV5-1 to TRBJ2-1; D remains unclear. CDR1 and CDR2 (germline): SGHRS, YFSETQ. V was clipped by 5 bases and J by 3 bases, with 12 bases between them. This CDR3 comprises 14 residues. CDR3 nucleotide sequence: TGCGCCAGCAGTAGCCAGGCCGTCTACAATGAGCAGTTCTTC. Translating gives CASSSQAVYNEQFF.

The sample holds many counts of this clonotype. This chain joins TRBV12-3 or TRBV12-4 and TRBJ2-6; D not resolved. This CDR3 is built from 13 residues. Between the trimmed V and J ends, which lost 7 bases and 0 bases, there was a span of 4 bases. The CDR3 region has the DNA TGTGCCAGCAAAAGCTCTGGGGCCAACGTCCTGACTTTC. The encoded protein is CASKSSGANVLTF.

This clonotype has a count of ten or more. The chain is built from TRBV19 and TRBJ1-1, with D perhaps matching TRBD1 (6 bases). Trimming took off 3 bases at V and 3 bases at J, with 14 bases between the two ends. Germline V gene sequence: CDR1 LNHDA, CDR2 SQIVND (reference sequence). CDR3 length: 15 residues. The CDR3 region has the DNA TGTGCCAGTAGTATCCCGACAGGACTGGACACTGAAGCTTTCTTT. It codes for CASSIPTGLDTEAFF.

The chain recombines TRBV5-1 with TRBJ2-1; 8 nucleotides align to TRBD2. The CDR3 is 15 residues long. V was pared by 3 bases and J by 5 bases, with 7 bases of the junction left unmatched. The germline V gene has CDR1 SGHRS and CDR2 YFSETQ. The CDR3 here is CASSYDAGGDNEQFF. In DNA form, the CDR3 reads TGCGCCAGCAGCTACGACGCGGGGGGAGACAATGAGCAGTTCTTC.

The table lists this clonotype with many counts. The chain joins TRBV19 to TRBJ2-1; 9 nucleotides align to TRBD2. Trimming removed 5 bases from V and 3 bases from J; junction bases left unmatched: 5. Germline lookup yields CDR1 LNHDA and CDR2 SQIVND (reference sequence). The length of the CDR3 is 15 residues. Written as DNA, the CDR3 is TGTGCCAGTAGTTTAAGCGGGAGGAACTACAATGAGCAGTTCTTC. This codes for CASSLSGRNYNEQFF.

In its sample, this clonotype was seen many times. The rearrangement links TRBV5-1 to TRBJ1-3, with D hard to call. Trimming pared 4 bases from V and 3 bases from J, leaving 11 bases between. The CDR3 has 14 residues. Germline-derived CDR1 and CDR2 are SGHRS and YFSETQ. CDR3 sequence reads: CASSQPSIGNTIYF. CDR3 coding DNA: TGCGCCAGCAGCCAGCCTTCGATTGGAAACACCATATATTTT.

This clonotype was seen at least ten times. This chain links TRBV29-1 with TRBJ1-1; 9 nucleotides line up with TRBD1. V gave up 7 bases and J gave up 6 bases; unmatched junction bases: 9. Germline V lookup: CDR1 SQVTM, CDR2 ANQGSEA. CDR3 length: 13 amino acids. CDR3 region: CSARGTGPSEAFF. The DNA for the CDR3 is TGCAGCGCGAGGGGGACAGGGCCATCTGAAGCTTTCTTT. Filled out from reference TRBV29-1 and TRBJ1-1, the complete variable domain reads SAVISQKPSRDICQRGTSLTIQCQVDSQVTMMFWYRQQPGQSLTLIATANQGSEATYESGFVIDKFPISRPNLTFSTLTVSNMSPEDSSIYLCSARGTGPSEAFFGQGTRLTVV.

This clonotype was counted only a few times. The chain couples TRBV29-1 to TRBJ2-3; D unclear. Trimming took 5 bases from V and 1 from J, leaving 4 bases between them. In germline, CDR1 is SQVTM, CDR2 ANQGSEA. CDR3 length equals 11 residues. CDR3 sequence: CSVSGTDTQYF. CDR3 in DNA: TGCAGCGTTTCGGGCACAGATACGCAGTATTTT.

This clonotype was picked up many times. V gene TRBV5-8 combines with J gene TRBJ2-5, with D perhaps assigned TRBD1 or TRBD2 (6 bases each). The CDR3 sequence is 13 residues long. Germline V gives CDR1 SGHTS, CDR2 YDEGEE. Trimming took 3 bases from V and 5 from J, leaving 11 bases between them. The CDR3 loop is CASSYGGDETQYF. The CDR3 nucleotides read TGTGCCAGCAGCTACGGGGGCGACGAGACCCAGTACTTC.